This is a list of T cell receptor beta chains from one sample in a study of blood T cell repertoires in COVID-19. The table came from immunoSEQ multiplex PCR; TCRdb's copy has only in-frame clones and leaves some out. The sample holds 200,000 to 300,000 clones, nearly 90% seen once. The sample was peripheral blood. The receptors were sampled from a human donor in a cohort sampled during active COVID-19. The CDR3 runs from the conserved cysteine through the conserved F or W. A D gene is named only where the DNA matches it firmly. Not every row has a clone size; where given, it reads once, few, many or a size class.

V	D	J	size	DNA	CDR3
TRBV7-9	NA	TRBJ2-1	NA	TGTGCCAGCAGCTTAGCAAGAGGGGGATTTGTCGATGAGCAGTTCTTC	CASSLARGGFVDEQFF
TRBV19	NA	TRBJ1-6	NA	TGTGCCAGTAGTATAGGGTTGGAGGGGTGGGGTAATTCACCCCTCCACTTT	CASSIGLEGWGNSPLHF
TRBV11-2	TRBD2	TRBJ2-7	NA	TGTGCCAGCAGCCCCGCGGGACTAGCTTCCTACGAGCAGTACTTC	CASSPAGLASYEQYF
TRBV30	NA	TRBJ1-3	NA	TGTGCCTGGATAGGGCAGGGGAGAAACACCATATATTTT	CAWIGQGRNTIYF
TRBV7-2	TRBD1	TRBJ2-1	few	TGTGCCAGCAGCCTTCTGGGGACAGTCTACAATGAGCAGTTCTTC	CASSLLGTVYNEQFF
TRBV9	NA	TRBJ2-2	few	TGTGCCAGCAGCATACACGGACAGCACACCGGGGAGCTGTTTTTT	CASSIHGQHTGELFF
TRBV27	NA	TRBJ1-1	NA	TGTGCCAGCAGTTTGTGGTACGGCACTGAAGCTTTCTTT	CASSLWYGTEAFF
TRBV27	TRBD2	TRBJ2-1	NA	TGTGCCAGCAGTTACGGGAGGTTTGTGAATGAGCAGTTCTTC	CASSYGRFVNEQFF
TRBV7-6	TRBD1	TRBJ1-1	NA	TGTGCCAGCAGCCTAACGGACAGGGCTGACACTGAAGCTTTCTTT	CASSLTDRADTEAFF
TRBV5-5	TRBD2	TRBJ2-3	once	TGTGCCAGCAGCCCGGGGACTAGCTCCACAGATACGCAGTATTTT	CASSPGTSSTDTQYF
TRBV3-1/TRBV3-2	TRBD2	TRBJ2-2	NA	TGTGCCAGCAGCCTTCGAACTCGGGGGGGCCGGGGCACCGGGGAGCTGTTTTTT	CASSLRTRGGRGTGELFF
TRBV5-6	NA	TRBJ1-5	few	TGTGCCAGCAGCTTGATCACCGAGGGTCAGCCCCAGCATTTT	CASSLITEGQPQHF
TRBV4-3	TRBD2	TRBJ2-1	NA	TGCGCCAGCAGCCGAAGAGGGACTAGCACATCCTACAATGAGCAGTTCTTC	CASSRRGTSTSYNEQFF
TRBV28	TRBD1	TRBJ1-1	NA	TGTGCCAGCAGTCCAAGTAGGACAGGGGGCGAGTTCACTGAAGCTTTCTTT	CASSPSRTGGEFTEAFF
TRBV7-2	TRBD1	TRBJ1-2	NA	TGTGCCAGCAGCTTAGCGGCCAGGGGGCAGGGGGGCTACACCTTC	CASSLAARGQGGYTF
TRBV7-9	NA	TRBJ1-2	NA	TGTGCCAGCAGCTGGATCGACAGGACTAACTATGGCTACACCTTC	CASSWIDRTNYGYTF